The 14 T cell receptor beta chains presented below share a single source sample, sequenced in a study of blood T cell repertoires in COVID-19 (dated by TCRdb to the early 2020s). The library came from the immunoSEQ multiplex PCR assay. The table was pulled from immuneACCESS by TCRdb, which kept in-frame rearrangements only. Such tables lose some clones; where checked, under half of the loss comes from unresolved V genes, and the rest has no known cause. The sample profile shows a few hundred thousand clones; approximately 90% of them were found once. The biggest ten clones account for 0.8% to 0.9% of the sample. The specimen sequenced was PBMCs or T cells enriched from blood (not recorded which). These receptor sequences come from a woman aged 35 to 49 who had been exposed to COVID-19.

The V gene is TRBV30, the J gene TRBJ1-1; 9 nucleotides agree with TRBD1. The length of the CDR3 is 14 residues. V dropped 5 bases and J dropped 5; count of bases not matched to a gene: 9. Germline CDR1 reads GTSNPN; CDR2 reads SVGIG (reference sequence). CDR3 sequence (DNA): TGTGCCTGGTCCTACAGGGGGCGCCGGACTGAAGCTTTCTTT. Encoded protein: CAWSYRGRRTEAFF.

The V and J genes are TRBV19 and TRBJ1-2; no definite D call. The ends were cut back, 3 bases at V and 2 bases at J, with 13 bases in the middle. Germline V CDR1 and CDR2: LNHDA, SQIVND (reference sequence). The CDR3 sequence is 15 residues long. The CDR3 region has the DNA TGTGCCAGTAGTATTCTCACGCGGCAGAACTATGGCTACACCTTC. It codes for CASSILTRQNYGYTF.

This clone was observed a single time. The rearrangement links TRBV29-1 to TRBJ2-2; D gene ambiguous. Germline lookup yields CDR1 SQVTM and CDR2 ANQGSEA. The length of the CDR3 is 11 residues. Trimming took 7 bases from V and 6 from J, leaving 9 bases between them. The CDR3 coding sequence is TGCAGCGCCTCCCTAGCCGGGGAGCTGTTTTTT. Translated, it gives CSASLAGELFF.

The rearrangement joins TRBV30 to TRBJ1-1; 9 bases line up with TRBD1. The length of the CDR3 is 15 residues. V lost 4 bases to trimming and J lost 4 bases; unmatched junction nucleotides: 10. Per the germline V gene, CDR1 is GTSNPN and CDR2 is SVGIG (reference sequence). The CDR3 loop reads CAWTPRDREATEAFF. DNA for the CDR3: TGTGCCTGGACCCCCCGGGACAGGGAGGCCACTGAAGCTTTCTTT.

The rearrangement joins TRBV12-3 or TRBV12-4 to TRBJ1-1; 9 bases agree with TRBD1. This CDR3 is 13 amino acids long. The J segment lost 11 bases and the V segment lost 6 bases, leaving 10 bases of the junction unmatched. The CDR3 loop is CASRPTGGLGAFF. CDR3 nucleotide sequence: TGTGCCAGCAGGCCGACAGGGGGTTTGGGGGCTTTCTTT.

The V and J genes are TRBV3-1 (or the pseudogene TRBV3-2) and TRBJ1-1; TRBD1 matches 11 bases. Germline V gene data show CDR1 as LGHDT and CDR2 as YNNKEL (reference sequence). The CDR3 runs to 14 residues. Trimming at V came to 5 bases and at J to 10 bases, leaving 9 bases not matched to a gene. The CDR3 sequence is CASSSGTGGSTAFF. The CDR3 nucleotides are TGTGCCAGCAGCTCCGGGACAGGGGGTTCTACAGCTTTCTTT.

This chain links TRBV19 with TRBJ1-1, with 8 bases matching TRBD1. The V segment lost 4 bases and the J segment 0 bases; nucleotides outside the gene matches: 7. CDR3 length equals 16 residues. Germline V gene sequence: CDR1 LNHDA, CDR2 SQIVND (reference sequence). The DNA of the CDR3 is TGTGCCAGTAGTAGGCCGAGACAGGGGTTGAACACTGAAGCTTTCTTT. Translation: CASSRPRQGLNTEAFF.

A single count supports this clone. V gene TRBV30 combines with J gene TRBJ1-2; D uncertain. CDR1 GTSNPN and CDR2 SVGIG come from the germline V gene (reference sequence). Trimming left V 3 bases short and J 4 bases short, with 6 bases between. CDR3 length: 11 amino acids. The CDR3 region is CAWRGFYGYTF. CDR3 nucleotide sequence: TGTGCCTGGAGGGGCTTCTATGGCTACACCTTC.

CDR3 amino acids: CASRRSERANVLTF. The CDR3 DNA follows: TGTGCCAGCAGACGGTCGGAGCGGGCCAACGTCCTGACTTTC. The V and J genes are TRBV2 and TRBJ2-6; D ambiguous. Germline V gene lookup returns CDR1 SNHLY and CDR2 FYNNEI. The CDR3 covers 14 residues. Trimming took 6 bases from V and 5 from J, leaving 11 bases between them.

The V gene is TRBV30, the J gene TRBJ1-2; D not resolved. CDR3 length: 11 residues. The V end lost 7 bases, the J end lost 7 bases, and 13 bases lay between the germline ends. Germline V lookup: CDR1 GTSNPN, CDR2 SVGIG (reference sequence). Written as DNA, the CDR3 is TGTGCCTCAACCGGAGGGCTTGGCTACACCTTC. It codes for CASTGGLGYTF.

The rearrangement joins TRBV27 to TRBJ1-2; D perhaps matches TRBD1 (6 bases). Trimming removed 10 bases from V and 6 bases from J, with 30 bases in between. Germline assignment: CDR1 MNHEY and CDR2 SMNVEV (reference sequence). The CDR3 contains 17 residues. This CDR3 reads CAINFEGGKTVGHGYTF. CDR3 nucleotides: TGTGCCATCAACTTCGAGGGGGGGAAAACTGTCGGGCATGGCTACACCTTC.

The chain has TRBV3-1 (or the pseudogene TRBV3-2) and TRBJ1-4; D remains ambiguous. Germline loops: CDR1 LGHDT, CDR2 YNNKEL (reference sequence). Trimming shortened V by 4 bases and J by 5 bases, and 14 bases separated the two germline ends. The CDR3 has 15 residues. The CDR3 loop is CASSPLVDSNEKLFF. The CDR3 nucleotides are TGTGCCAGCAGCCCGTTAGTGGACTCGAATGAAAAACTGTTTTTT.

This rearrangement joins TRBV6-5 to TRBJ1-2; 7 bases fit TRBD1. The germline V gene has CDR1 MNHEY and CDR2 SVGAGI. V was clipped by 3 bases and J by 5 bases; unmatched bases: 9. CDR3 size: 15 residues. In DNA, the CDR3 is TGTGCCAGCAGTTATCGTGTACAGGGGAAGTATGGCTACACCTTC. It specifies CASSYRVQGKYGYTF.

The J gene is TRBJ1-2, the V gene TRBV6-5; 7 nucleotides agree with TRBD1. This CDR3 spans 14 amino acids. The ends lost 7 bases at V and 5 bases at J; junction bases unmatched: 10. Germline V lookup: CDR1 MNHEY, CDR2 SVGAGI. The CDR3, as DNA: TGTGCCAGCACCTGGGACAGCGAGAGTTATGGCTACACCTTC. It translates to CASTWDSESYGYTF.